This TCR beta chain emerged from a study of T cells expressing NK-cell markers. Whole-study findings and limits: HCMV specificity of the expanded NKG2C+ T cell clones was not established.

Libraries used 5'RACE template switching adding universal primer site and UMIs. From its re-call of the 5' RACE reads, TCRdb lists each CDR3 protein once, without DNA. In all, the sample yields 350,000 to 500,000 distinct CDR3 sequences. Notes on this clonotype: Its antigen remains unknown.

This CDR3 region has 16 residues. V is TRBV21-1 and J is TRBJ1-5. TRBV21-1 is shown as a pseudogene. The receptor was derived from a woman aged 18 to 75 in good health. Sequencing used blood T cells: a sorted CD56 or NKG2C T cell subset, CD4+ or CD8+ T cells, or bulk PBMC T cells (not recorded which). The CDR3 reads CASSKRPDDSNQPQHF.